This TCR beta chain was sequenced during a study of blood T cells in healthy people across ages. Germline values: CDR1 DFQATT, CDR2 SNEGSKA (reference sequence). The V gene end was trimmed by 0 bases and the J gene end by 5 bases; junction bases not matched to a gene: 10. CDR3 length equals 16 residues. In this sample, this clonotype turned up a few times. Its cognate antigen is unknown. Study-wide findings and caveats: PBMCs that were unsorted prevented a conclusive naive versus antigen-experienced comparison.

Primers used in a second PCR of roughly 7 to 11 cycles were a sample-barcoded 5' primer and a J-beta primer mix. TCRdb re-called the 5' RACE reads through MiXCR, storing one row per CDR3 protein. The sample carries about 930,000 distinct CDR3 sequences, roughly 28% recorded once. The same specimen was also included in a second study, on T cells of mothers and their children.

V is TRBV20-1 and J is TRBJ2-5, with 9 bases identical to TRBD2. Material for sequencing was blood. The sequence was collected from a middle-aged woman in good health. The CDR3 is CSARDESGGPRETQYF. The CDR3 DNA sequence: TGCAGTGCTAGAGATGAAAGCGGGGGGCCCAGGGAGACCCAGTACTTC.